Below, 3 T cell receptor beta chains from the same sample are listed, as sequenced in a study of PD-1 blockade in classical Hodgkin lymphoma. The sample's time point: cycle 4 day 1 (C4D1), after more than five weeks of nivolumab. Exposure to brentuximab vedotin varied, and each patient had relapsed following autologous stem cell transplantation. Only in-frame clones appear in the TCRdb table, and some are missing; sequencing was by immunoSEQ multiplex PCR. The sample carries tens of thousands of clones, 80% recorded once. Sequenced here: peripheral blood mononuclear cells (PBMCs), sampled before the fourth cycle of nivolumab. These receptors came from a human donor with classical Hodgkin lymphoma.

The chain has TRBV11-1 and TRBJ1-1; D is possibly TRBD1 (5 bases). The CDR3 is 14 residues long. Germline loops: CDR1 SGHAT, CDR2 FQDESV (reference sequence). Trimming took off 5 bases at V and 6 bases at J, with 16 bases between the two ends. The CDR3 protein is CASSRRGPSAEAFF. DNA of the CDR3: TGTGCCAGCAGCCGCCGGGGCCCGAGCGCTGAAGCTTTCTTT. Combining the CDR3 with reference TRBV11-1 and TRBJ1-1 gives the whole variable domain EAEVAQSPRYKITEKSQAVAFWCDPISGHATLYWYRQILGQGPELLVQFQDESVVDDSQLPKDRFSAERLKGVDSTLKIQPAELGDSAMYLCASSRRGPSAEAFFGQGTRLTVV.

The rearrangement joins TRBV18 to TRBJ2-7, with D possibly TRBD1 on 5 matching bases. Looked up from germline, CDR1 is KGHSH and CDR2 is LQKENI. Between the trimmed V and J ends, which lost 3 bases and 4 bases, there was a span of 10 bases. The CDR3 has 13 amino acids. The CDR3 region is CASSPAKGYEQYF. The DNA for the CDR3 is TGTGCCAGCTCACCGGCCAAGGGGTACGAGCAGTACTTC.

A single count supports this clone. The chain is built from TRBV18 and TRBJ2-1; D might be TRBD1 or TRBD2, each matching 5 bases. This CDR3 is 13 amino acids long. CDR1 is KGHSH, CDR2 LQKENI, per germline. V was trimmed by 5 bases and J by 10 bases, leaving 15 bases between them. The CDR3 DNA reads TGTGCCAGCTCATCGATTATAGGGGAGGAGCAGTTCTTC. Translating it yields CASSSIIGEEQFF.